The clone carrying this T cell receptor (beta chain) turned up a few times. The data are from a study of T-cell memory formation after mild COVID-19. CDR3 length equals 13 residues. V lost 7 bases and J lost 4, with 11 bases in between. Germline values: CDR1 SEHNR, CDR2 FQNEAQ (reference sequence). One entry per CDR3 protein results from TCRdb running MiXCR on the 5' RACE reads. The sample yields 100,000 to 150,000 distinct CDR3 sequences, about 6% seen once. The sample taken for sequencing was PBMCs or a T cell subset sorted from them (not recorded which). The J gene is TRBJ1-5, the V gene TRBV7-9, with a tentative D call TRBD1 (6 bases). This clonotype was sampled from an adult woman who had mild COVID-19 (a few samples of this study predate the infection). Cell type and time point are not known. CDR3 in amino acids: CASTTGANQPQHF. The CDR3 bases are TGTGCCAGCACAACGGGGGCGAATCAGCCCCAGCATTTT.